This TCR beta chain comes out of a study of shared clonotypes between healthy human individuals. Whole-study context: Used for every donor were three CD4 naive, three CD4 memory, two CD8 naive and one CD8 memory plate. Study-level points and caveats: Naive subsets usually exceeded memory subsets in estimated richness. Clonotype sharing among donors likely depends on sequencing depth.

The naive CD8 population came from CD45RO-negative cells selected for CCR7, without terminally differentiated effector memory CD45RA+ cells. When replicate PCRs were run on sorted subsets, they used 200 to 250 ng DNA, about 31,000 T cell genomes. Produced via immunoSEQ multiplex PCR; TCRdb's table is partial and in-frame only. The sample has about 750,000 clones, more than 85% seen once. The CDR3 has 16 residues. Germline CDR1 and CDR2: SGHRS and YFSETQ. V was shortened by 4 bases and J by 1 base, with 17 bases between the two germline ends. Turning to this clone: Its antigen remains unidentified.

Sequencing input: naive CD8+ T cells sorted from blood. The J gene is TRBJ1-1, the V gene TRBV5-1, with D hard to call. The clonotype comes from a young man in good health. CDR3 loop: CASSALGSEPNTEAFF. In nucleotides, the CDR3 is TGCGCCAGCAGCGCCCTTGGGTCAGAACCGAACACTGAAGCTTTCTTT.